This paragraph covers one T cell receptor (beta chain) sequence. Methods used by the authors: Using reference gene primer amplification, nucleated cell counts were estimated. Clones were sequenced by immunoSEQ multiplex PCR, and TCRdb holds only the in-frame ones, with some missing. V, J and clone size were drawn from that table, and D and trimming were deduced from the DNA. This sample yields 200,000 to 250,000 clones, of which more than 70% are seen a single time; about 3.6% belongs to the top ten. CDR1 and CDR2 from the germline V gene are SGHTA and FQGTGA. V was pared by 4 bases and J by 5 bases, with 10 bases of the junction left unmatched. This CDR3 region has 16 residues. This sample was taken from a study of blood T cell repertoires in COVID-19. Study information: Spain, Italy and the United States supplied samples that represented acute and convalescent COVID-19. Sources were T cells, B-cell-depleted T cells, or PBMCs; the material itself was cDNA or gDNA.

This TCR was sampled from a woman of 80 years or more with acute or convalescent COVID-19. The specimen sequenced was peripheral blood. This chain links TRBV7-3 with TRBJ2-1, with 8 positions matching TRBD2. The CDR3 loop reads CASSSQTSGGHNEQFF. The CDR3 DNA follows: TGTGCCAGCAGCTCCCAGACCAGCGGGGGCCACAATGAGCAGTTCTTC. The full variable domain, in which reference TRBV7-3 and TRBJ2-1 provide the parts outside the CDR3, is GAGVSQTPSNKVTEKGKYVELRCDPISGHTALYWYRQSLGQGPEFLIYFQGTGAADDSGLPNDRFFAVRPEGSVSTLKIQRTERGDSAVYLCASSSQTSGGHNEQFFGPGTRLTVL.